The 26 T cell receptor beta chains reported below all come from one sample, sequenced in a study of cytomegalovirus exposure and HLA in healthy donors. The PCR employed 60 Vbeta primers together with 13 Jbeta primers. Produced via immunoSEQ multiplex PCR; TCRdb's table is partial and in-frame only. The table lists about 200,000 clones, 65% to 80% of them singletons, with approximately 0.99% in the top ten. Specimen: PBMCs. These receptors all come from a woman between 35 and 50 years old in good health and CMV-seronegative.

V is TRBV9 and J is TRBJ2-3, with D possibly TRBD2 on 5 matching bases. The length of the CDR3 is 17 residues. The V end lost 6 bases, the J end lost 3 bases, and 23 bases lay between the germline ends. CDR1 SGDLS and CDR2 YYNGEE come from the germline V gene. CDR3 sequence: CASIQFRADWGTDTQYF. DNA for the CDR3: TGTGCCAGCATCCAATTTCGAGCGGACTGGGGAACAGATACGCAGTATTTT.

J is TRBJ1-2 and V is TRBV30; possibly TRBD1 for D (6 bases). V lost 3 bases, J lost 1 base, and 15 bases lay in between. Germline assignment: CDR1 GTSNPN and CDR2 SVGIG (reference sequence). There are 15 residues in the CDR3. CDR3 DNA sequence: TGTGCCTGGAGGGTATTACAGGGAAGTAACTATGGCTACACCTTC. This encodes CAWRVLQGSNYGYTF.

The chain employs TRBV30 and TRBJ2-1, with 9 bases matching TRBD2. The CDR3 runs to 14 residues. V was pared by 2 bases and J by 4 bases, with 3 bases of the junction left unmatched. Germline CDR1 is GTSNPN and CDR2 is SVGIG (reference sequence). The CDR3 DNA sequence: TGTGCCTGGAGTCGGACTAGCGCATACAATGAGCAGTTCTTC. It is translated as CAWSRTSAYNEQFF.

In its sample, this clone was seen once. The chain links TRBV18 to TRBJ1-5; D is ambiguous. CDR1 is KGHSH and CDR2 is LQKENI in the germline V gene. The CDR3 is 15 amino acids. Trimming took 5 bases from V and 2 from J, leaving 13 bases between them. This CDR3 reads CASSWEGQGNQPQHF. CDR3 bases: TGTGCCAGCTCATGGGAGGGTCAGGGCAATCAGCCCCAGCATTTT.

The rearrangement uses TRBV11-3 and TRBJ1-2; D is possibly TRBD1 (6 bases). Trimming took 2 bases from V and 6 from J, leaving 16 bases between them. The germline V gene has CDR1 SGHNT and CDR2 YENEEA. The CDR3 runs to 15 residues. This CDR3 reads CASSLSGAALNGYTF. CDR3 sequence (DNA): TGTGCCAGCAGCTTATCAGGGGCGGCCCTCAATGGCTACACCTTC.

This clone was seen only a few times. CDR3 residues: CASSRTGQGYNEQFF. As DNA, the CDR3 is TGCGCCAGCAGCCGGACAGGCCAAGGGTACAATGAGCAGTTCTTC. The chain links TRBV5-1 to TRBJ2-1, with 7 bases lining up with TRBD1. Trimming removed 4 bases from V and 4 bases from J; junction bases left unmatched: 8. The CDR3 sequence is 15 residues long. Germline-derived CDR1 and CDR2 are SGHRS and YFSETQ.

V gene TRBV19 combines with J gene TRBJ2-1, with 11 nucleotides matching TRBD2. V lost 3 bases, J lost 4 bases, and 8 bases stayed unmatched. The CDR3 extends over 17 amino acids. Looked up from germline, CDR1 is LNHDA and CDR2 is SQIVND (reference sequence). The DNA of the CDR3 is TGTGCCAGTAGTATCTTGGGGGGGACTAGCGGTTACAATGAGCAGTTCTTC. It codes for CASSILGGTSGYNEQFF.

Comment on this clone: Germline and junction disagree at one end, which may indicate a read error. The CDR3 protein is CASSFDSRGETQYF. The CDR3 DNA reads as TGTGCTAGCAGCTTTGACAGTAGGGGAGAGACCCAGTACTTC. J is TRBJ2-5 and V is TRBV7-7; tentative D call: TRBD1 (5 bases). The CDR3 length is 14 residues. CDR1 and CDR2 from the germline V gene are SSHAT and FNYEAQ (reference sequence).

The chain combines TRBV5-4 with TRBJ2-6, with a tentative D call TRBD2 (7 bases). The CDR3 runs to 15 residues. Trimming took 3 bases from V and 3 from J, leaving 10 bases between them. Germline CDR1 and CDR2: SGHNT and YYREEE (reference sequence). The CDR3 loop reads CASSSGGGGANVLTF. As DNA, the CDR3 is TGTGCCAGCAGCTCGGGGGGCGGTGGGGCCAACGTCCTGACTTTC.

This clone was counted only a few times. V gene TRBV5-4 combines with J gene TRBJ1-1; 7 bases fit TRBD1. Trimming at V came to 1 base and at J to 3 bases, leaving 6 bases not matched to a gene. CDR3 length: 15 amino acids. CDR1 is SGHNT and CDR2 is YYREEE in the germline V gene (reference sequence). CDR3 in amino acids: CASSLRQGEDTEAFF. DNA for the CDR3: TGTGCCAGCAGCTTGCGACAGGGTGAGGACACTGAAGCTTTCTTT.

This clone has more than one count but fewer than ten. The same CDR3 also results from other DNA sequences found in this sample. The V and J genes are TRBV18 and TRBJ1-2; weak D call: TRBD1 (6 bases). From germline, CDR1 is KGHSH and CDR2 LQKENI. V was pared by 4 bases and J by 7 bases, with 13 bases between. The CDR3 is 13 amino acids. The DNA for the CDR3 is TGTGCCAGCTCACTGGACCCCAGGGGTGGCTACACCTTC. It translates to CASSLDPRGGYTF.

This clone was seen a handful of times. At one end the junction does not follow the germline gene, possibly because of a read error. The chain joins TRBV7-7 to TRBJ2-2; D is perhaps TRBD2 (6 bases). The CDR3 is 15 residues long. Germline CDR1 and CDR2: SSHAT and FNYEAQ (reference sequence). Here the CDR3 DNA reads TGTGCTAGCAGCCCCCTGGGGGGGAACACCGGGGAGCTGTTTTTT. Residues: CASSPLGGNTGELFF.

The J gene is TRBJ2-7, the V gene TRBV2, with TRBD1 matching 7 bases. The CDR3 spans 12 residues. Germline-derived CDR1 and CDR2 are SNHLY and FYNNEI. V lost 1 base and J lost 8; bases outside the gene matches: 2. CDR3 sequence reads: CASSEEGAKQYV. CDR3 DNA: TGTGCCAGCAGTGAAGAGGGGGCTAAGCAGTACGTC.

V and J are TRBV10-3 and TRBJ2-1; 12 bases are shared with TRBD2. V shed 0 bases, J shed 5 bases, and the junction held 2 bases outside the gene matches. The germline V gene has CDR1 ENHRY and CDR2 SYGVKD. The CDR3 extends over 16 amino acids. The CDR3 DNA reads TGTGCCATCAGTGAGTCCACTAGCGGGAGGAACAATGAGCAGTTCTTC. Amino acid sequence: CAISESTSGRNNEQFF.

The DNA of the CDR3 is TGTGCCAGCAGTTACTCGGGGGCGAATACGCAGTATTTT. Translation gives CASSYSGANTQYF. The chain uses TRBV6-5 and TRBJ2-3, with D tentatively TRBD1 (6 bases). There are 13 residues in the CDR3. Germline lookup yields CDR1 MNHEY and CDR2 SVGAGI. V was trimmed by 0 bases and J by 7 bases, leaving 8 bases between them.

The CDR3 DNA is TGTGCCAGCAGCCCTAGCTCTTCCTACAATGAGCAGTTCTTC. Its protein is CASSPSSSYNEQFF. The chain has TRBV11-2 and TRBJ2-1, with D tentatively TRBD2 (5 bases). The CDR3 is 14 amino acids. V was cut by 5 bases and J by 1 base, with 9 bases left in between. The germline gives CDR1 SGHAT, CDR2 FQNNGV.

The V call is TRBV28, the J call TRBJ2-2; D may be TRBD2 (6 bases). Deletions cut 4 bases from V and 6 bases from J, with 9 bases between. The germline V gene has CDR1 MDHEN and CDR2 SYDVKM. The CDR3 has 13 residues. The CDR3 DNA sequence: TGTGCCAGCAGTTCGGCGGGGTCCGGGGAGCTGTTTTTT. Translating it yields CASSSAGSGELFF.

This chain links TRBV7-3 with TRBJ2-1; 9 bases match TRBD2. V gave up 0 bases and J gave up 1 base; unmatched junction bases: 7. Germline V gives CDR1 SGHTA, CDR2 FQGTGA. The CDR3 has 18 residues. The CDR3 DNA is TGTGCCAGCAGCTTAACCCGGGGTAGCGGGAGTTCCTACAATGAGCAGTTCTTC. Residues: CASSLTRGSGSSYNEQFF.

The V and J genes are TRBV10-3 and TRBJ1-1, with TRBD1 matching over 7 bases. V shed 7 bases and J 3 bases; nucleotides not matched to a gene: 2. This CDR3 is 12 amino acids long. CDR1 and CDR2 from the germline V gene are ENHRY and SYGVKD. Written as DNA, the CDR3 is TGTGCCATCAATACAGGGGACACTGAAGCTTTCTTT. Residues: CAINTGDTEAFF.

The rearrangement links TRBV27 to TRBJ2-2, with TRBD1 identical over 8 bases. V was pared by 4 bases and J by 4 bases, with 5 bases of the junction left unmatched. Germline CDR1 reads MNHEY; CDR2 reads SMNVEV (reference sequence). This CDR3 comprises 15 residues. CDR3 bases: TGTGCCAGCAGTTCGACAGGGGCGGGCACCGGGGAGCTGTTTTTT. It specifies CASSSTGAGTGELFF.

Note on this clone: One end of the junction is discordant with germline, which a read error may explain. The chain carries TRBV7-9 and TRBJ1-4; tentative D call: TRBD1 (6 bases). Germline lookup yields CDR1 SEHNR and CDR2 FQNEAQ (reference sequence). The CDR3 runs 16 residues. The CDR3 region is CSSSLGVDRTNEKLFF. DNA for the CDR3: TGTTCCAGCAGCTTAGGGGTGGACAGAACTAATGAAAAACTGTTTTTT.

The V and J genes are TRBV27 and TRBJ1-2; D might be TRBD1 (6 bases). This CDR3 has 18 amino acids. Looked up from germline, CDR1 is MNHEY and CDR2 is SMNVEV (reference sequence). The V and J ends lost 4 bases and 1 base respectively, with 22 bases between them. Written as DNA, the CDR3 is TGTGCCAGCAGTTCAGGCTCCCTTAGGGGACAAAGTAACTATGGCTACACCTTC. It specifies CASSSGSLRGQSNYGYTF.

In DNA form, the CDR3 reads TGTGCCAGCAGCAACGACAGGGCCAATGAGCAGTTCTTC. This translates into CASSNDRANEQFF. The chain carries TRBV6-5 and TRBJ2-1, with TRBD1 identical over 7 bases. With 6 bases clipped from V and 6 bases from J, the junction kept 5 bases outside the gene matches. Germline V CDR1 and CDR2: MNHEY, SVGAGI. CDR3 length: 13 amino acids.

V and J are TRBV6-1 and TRBJ1-1, with D possibly TRBD1 on 6 matching bases. The CDR3 is made up of 18 amino acids. The germline V gene encodes CDR1 MNHNS and CDR2 SASEGT. The germline V and J ends were trimmed by 1 base and 2 bases, with 20 bases remaining between them. CDR3 nucleotides: TGTGCCAGCAGTGAAGAGGGGGGGATCGGCCTAATTAACACTGAAGCTTTCTTT. This gives the protein CASSEEGGIGLINTEAFF.

This CDR3 is CASSLFPPDRGYGYTF. The CDR3, as DNA: TGTGCCAGCAGTTTATTTCCGCCGGACAGGGGGTATGGCTACACCTTC. The V gene is TRBV27, the J gene TRBJ1-2, with 10 bases fitting TRBD1. V lost 1 base to trimming and J lost 5 bases; unmatched junction nucleotides: 7. The CDR3 is made up of 16 amino acids. The V gene's germline CDR1 is MNHEY and CDR2 SMNVEV (reference sequence).

The chain has TRBV4-3 and TRBJ1-1, with a possible D match to TRBD1 (5 bases). V was clipped by 0 bases and J by 4 bases, with 12 bases between them. The V gene's germline CDR1 is LGHNA and CDR2 YSLEER. The CDR3 spans 15 residues. The CDR3 sequence: CASSQDQGRATEAFF. The CDR3 nucleotides are TGCGCCAGCAGCCAAGATCAGGGCAGGGCCACTGAAGCTTTCTTT.